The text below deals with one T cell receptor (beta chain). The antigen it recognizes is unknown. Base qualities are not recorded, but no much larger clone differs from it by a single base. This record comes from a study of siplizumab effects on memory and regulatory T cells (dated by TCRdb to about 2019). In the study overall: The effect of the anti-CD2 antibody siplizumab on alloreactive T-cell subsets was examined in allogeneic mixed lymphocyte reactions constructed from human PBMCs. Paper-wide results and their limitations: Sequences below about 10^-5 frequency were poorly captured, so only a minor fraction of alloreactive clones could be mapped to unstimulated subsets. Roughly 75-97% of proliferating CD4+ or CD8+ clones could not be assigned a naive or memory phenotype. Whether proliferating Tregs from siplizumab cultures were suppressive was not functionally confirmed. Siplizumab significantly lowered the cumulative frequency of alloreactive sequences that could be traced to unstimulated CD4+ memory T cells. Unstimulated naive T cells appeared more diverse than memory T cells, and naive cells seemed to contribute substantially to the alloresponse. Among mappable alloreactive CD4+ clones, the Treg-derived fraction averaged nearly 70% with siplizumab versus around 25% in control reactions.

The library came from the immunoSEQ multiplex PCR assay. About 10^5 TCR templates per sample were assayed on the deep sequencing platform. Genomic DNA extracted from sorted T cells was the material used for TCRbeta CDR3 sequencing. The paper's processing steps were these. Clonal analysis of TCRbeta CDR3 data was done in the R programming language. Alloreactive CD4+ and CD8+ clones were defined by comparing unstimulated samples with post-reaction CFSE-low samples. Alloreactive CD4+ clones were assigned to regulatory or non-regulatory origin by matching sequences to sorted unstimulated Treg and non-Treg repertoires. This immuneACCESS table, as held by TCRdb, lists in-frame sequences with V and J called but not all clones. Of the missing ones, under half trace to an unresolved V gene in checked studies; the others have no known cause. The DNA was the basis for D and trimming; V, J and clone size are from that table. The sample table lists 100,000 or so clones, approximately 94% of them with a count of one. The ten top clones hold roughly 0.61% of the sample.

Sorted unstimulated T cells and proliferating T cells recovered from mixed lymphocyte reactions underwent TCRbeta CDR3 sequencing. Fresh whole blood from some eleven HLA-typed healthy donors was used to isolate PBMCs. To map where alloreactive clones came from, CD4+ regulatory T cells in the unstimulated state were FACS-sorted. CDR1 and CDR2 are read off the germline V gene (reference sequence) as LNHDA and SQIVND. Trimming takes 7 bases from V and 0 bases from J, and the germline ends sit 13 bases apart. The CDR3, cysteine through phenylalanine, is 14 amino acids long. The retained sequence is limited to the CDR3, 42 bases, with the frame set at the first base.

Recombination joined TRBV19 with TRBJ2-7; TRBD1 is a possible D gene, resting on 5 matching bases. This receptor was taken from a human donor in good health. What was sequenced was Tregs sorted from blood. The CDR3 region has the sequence CASKMGHRSYEQYF. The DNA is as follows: TGTGCCAGTAAGATGGGGCACCGCTCCTACGAGCAGTACTTC.